This paragraph reports one T cell receptor beta chain. Its cognate antigen is unknown. Profiled with immunoSEQ multiplex PCR; TCRdb holds only in-frame clones, not every one. Seen here are under 2.5 million clones, roughly 90% observed once, and the top ten hold 0.3% to 0.45%. V shed 0 bases, J shed 4 bases, and the junction held 14 bases outside the gene matches. Looked up from germline, CDR1 is MGHRA and CDR2 is YSYEKL. The CDR3 runs to 21 residues. The sample originates from a study of shared clonotypes between healthy human individuals. As for the study in general: Three CD4 naive, three CD4 memory, two CD8 naive and one CD8 memory plate were used per donor.

Study-level results: Owing to a small donor count, the genetic and exposure-history diversity represented was limited.

The material sequenced was naive CD4+ T cells from PBMCs. As for subset: CD45RA+ positively selected. The clonotype was recovered from a man aged 18 to 30 in good health. Some clones in this sample may be carry-over from other donors' samples. The chain combines TRBV4-1 with TRBJ2-3; 15 nucleotides align to TRBD2. The chain's CDR3 is CASSQDLGLAGGMGKPDTQYF. In nucleotides, the CDR3 is TGCGCCAGCAGCCAAGATCTGGGACTAGCGGGAGGTATGGGAAAACCAGATACGCAGTATTTT.